This T cell receptor beta chain was sequenced during a study of blood T cell repertoires in COVID-19 (TCRdb year 2020). In terms of the full investigation: Collaborator samples came from the United States, Italy and Spain and covered acute and convalescent phases of COVID-19. Sample metadata almost always included a de-identified subject ID, COVID-19 status, age in years and sex. The samples were drawn from the first 160 participants of the ongoing ImmuneRACE study and from 1,254 subjects provided by 6 global collaborators. Subjects who had been exposed to COVID-19, were actively infected with it, or had recovered from it provided the deeply sampled blood TCRbeta repertoires that made up the dataset. The repertoires were released in a freely available public database intended as a resource for research on the immune response to SARS-CoV-2. Where HLA class I and class II types were available, the types were taken from metadata supplied by the sample provider, not from assay-based typing. The prospective study material was composed of cDNA or gDNA derived from T cells, B-cell-depleted T cells, or PBMCs. What the work shows at the level of the full study, not this receptor alone: How much clinical and demographic metadata was included differed by source and by participant, and the metadata was provided uncurated.

After removal of 4 bases from V and 5 bases from J, the junction retains 9 bases not matched to a gene. The CDR1 and CDR2 encoded by the germline V gene are MGHRA and YSYEKL. The CDR3 spans 15 residues, from the cysteine through the phenylalanine. The sequence is cut down to CDR3 DNA, 45 bases in frame from base 1. A note on this clone: Its antigen target is currently unknown. The input lacks base qualities; no much larger clone sits a single base away.

Enrolling through a virtual design, the prospective study's participants ranged in age from about 18 to 89 years and lived across roughly 23 United States geographic areas. Cohort assignment in the prospective study relied on participant-reported clinical history from a screening survey and a study questionnaire. ImmuneRACE Cohort 3 recovered participants were defined by two consecutive negative NP/OP PCR tests, healthcare professional clearance, or symptom resolution. In the prospective study, whole blood, serum and a nasopharyngeal or oropharyngeal swab were collected from each participant by mobile phlebotomists. Participants in the prospective study had the option to provide additional blood draws and questionnaires over an approximately 2-month period. Before DNA extraction, prospective study blood samples were shipped either frozen or at room temperature. TCRbeta CDR3 regions were amplified from genomic DNA by means of the immunoSEQ Assay, a bias-controlled multiplex PCR. The original methods were these. The number of nucleated cells in each sample was estimated from the amplification of reference gene primers within the assay. To quantify the absolute abundance of each unique TCRbeta CDR3 rearrangement, sequence reads were collapsed and filtered. For each sample, productive Simpson clonality was calculated as the square root of Simpson's diversity index over productive rearrangements. TCRdb re-hosts the immuneACCESS table, in-frame sequences only. Its copies lack some clones; in the studies checked, an unresolved V gene accounts for under half of them, and the cause for the rest is not known. V and J calls and clone size follow that table, whereas D and trimming were derived from the DNA. This sample gives fewer than 250,000 clones in total; about 83% of them show up just once. Together, the top ten hold around 6.5% of the sample.

Sequencing was performed on PBMCs or T cells enriched from blood (not recorded which). The clonotype was recovered from a woman aged 40 to 50 who had recovered from COVID-19. Here the chain combines TRBV4-1 and TRBJ1-2, with 8 bases matching TRBD1. The CDR3 protein is CASSLSPGQGYGYTF. The DNA reads as follows: TGCGCCAGCAGCCTCTCGCCCGGACAGGGTTATGGCTACACCTTC.